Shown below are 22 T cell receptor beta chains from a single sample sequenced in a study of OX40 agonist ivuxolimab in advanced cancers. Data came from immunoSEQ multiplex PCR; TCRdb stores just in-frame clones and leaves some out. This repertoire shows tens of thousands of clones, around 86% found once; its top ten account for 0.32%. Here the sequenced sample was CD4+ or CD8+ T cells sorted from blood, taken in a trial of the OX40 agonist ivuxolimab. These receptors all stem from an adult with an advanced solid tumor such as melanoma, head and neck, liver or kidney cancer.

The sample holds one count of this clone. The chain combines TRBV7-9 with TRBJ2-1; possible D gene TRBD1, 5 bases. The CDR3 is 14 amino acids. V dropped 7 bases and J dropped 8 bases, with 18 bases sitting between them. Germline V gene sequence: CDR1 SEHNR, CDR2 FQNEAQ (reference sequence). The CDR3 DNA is TGTGCCAGCACCTTCCTACCCGACAGTTATGAGCAGTTCTTC. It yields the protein CASTFLPDSYEQFF.

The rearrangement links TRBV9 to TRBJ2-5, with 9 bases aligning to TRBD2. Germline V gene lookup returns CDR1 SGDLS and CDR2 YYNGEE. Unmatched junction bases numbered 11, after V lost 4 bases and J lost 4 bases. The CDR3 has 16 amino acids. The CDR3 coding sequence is TGTGCCAGCAGCCTCTTGGATAGCGGGAGTGGAGAGACCCAGTACTTC. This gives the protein CASSLLDSGSGETQYF.

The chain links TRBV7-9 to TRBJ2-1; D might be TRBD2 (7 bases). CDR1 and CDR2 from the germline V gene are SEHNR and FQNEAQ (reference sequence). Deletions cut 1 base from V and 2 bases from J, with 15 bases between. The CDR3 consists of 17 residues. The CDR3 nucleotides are TGTGCCAGCAGCTTAGGTGGCGGGGGCAGAACCTACAATGAGCAGTTCTTC. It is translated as CASSLGGGGRTYNEQFF.

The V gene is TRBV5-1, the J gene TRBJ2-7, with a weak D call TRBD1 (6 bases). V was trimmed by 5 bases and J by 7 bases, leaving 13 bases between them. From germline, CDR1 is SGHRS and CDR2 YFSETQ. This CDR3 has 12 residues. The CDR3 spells CASSKKGGEQYF. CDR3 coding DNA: TGCGCCAGCAGTAAGAAAGGGGGAGAGCAGTACTTC.

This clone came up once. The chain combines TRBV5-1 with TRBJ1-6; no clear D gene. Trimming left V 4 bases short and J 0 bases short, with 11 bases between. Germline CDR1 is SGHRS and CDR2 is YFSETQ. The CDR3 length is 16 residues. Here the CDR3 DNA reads TGCGCCAGCAGCCTAAGACCCAGCTCCTATAATTCACCCCTCCACTTT. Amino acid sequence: CASSLRPSSYNSPLHF.

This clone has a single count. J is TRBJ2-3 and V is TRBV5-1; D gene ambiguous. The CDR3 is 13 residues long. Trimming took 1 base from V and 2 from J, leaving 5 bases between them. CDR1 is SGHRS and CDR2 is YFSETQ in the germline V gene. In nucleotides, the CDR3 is TGCGCCAGCAGCTTGCGCCCCACAGATACGCAGTATTTT. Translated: CASSLRPTDTQYF.

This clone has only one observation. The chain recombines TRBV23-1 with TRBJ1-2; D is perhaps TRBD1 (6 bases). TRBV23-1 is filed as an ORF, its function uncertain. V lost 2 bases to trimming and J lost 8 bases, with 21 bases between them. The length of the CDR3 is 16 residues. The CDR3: CASSQNLRWGARGYTF. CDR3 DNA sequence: TGCGCCAGCAGTCAAAACCTCCGTTGGGGGGCGAGAGGCTACACCTTC.

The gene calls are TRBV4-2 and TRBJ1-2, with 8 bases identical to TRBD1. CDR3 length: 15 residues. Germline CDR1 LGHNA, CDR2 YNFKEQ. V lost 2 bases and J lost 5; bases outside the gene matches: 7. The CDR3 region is CASSQFGTGRYGYTF. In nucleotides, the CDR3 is TGTGCCAGCAGCCAATTTGGGACAGGACGATATGGCTACACCTTC.

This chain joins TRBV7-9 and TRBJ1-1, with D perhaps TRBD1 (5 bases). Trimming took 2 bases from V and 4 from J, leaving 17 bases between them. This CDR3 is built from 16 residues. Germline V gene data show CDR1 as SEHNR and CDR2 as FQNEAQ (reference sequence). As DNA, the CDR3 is TGTGCCAGCAGCTTAAGCAGGGTTAGTGGGAGCACTGAAGCTTTCTTT. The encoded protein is CASSLSRVSGSTEAFF. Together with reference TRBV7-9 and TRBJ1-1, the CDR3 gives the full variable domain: DTGVSQNPRHKITKRGQNVTFRCDPISEHNRLYWYRQTLGQGPEFLTYFQNEAQLEKSRLLSDRFSAERPKGSFSTLEIQRTEQGDSAMYLCASSLSRVSGSTEAFFGQGTRLTVV.

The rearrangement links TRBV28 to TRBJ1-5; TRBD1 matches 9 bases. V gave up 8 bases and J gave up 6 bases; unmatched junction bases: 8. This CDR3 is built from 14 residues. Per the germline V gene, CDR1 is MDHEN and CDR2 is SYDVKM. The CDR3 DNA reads TGTGCCAGCGCGTCCGGGACAGGGACTCAGCCCCAGCATTTT. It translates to CASASGTGTQPQHF.

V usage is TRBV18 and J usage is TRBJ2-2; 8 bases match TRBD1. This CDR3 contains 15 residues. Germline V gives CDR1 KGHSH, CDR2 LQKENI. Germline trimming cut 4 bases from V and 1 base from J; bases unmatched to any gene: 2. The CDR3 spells CASSRGTGNTGELFF. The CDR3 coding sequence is TGTGCCAGCTCACGTGGGACAGGGAACACCGGGGAGCTGTTTTTT.

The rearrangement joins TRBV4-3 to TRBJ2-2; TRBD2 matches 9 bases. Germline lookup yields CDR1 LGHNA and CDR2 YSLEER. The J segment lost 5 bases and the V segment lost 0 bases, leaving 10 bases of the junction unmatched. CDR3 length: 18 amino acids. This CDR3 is CASSQDPLSSGRTGELFF. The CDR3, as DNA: TGCGCCAGCAGCCAAGATCCTTTGTCCAGCGGGAGGACCGGGGAGCTGTTTTTT.

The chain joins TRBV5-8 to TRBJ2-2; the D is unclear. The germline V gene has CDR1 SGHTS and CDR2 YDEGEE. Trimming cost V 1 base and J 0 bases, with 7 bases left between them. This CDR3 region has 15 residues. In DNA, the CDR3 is TGTGCCAGCAGCTTGTGGCAGACGAACACCGGGGAGCTGTTTTTT. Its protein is CASSLWQTNTGELFF.

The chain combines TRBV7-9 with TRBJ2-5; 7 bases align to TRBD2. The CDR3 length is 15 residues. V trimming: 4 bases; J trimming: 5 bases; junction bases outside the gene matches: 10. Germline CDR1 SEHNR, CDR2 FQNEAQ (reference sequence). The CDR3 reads CASSSFGGYGETQYF. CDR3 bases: TGTGCCAGCAGCTCATTCGGGGGGTATGGGGAGACCCAGTACTTC.

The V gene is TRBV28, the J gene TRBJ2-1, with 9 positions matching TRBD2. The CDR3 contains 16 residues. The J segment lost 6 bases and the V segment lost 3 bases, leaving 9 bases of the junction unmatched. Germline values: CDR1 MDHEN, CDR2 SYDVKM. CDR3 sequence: CASSFFGAGGGNEQFF. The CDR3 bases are TGTGCCAGCAGTTTTTTCGGTGCGGGAGGGGGCAATGAGCAGTTCTTC.

CDR3 DNA: TGTGCCAGCAGTTTAAAAGGGAACACTGAAGCTTTCTTT. This sequence encodes CASSLKGNTEAFF. The chain carries TRBV28 and TRBJ1-1, with D hard to call. Germline V gene data show CDR1 as MDHEN and CDR2 as SYDVKM. Trimming took 2 bases from V and 1 from J, leaving 5 bases between them. This CDR3 spans 13 amino acids.

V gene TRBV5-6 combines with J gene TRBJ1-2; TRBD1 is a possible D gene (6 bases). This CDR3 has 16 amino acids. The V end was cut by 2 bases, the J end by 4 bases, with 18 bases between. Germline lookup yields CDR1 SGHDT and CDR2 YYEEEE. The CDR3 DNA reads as TGTGCCAGCAGCTTAGGGGGACATTCCTTAGTCTATGGCTACACCTTC. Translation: CASSLGGHSLVYGYTF.

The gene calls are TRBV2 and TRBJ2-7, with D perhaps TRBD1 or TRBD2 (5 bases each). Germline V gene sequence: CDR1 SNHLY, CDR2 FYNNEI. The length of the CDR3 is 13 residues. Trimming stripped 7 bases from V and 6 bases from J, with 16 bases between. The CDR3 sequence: CASISGAGLEQYF. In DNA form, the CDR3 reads TGTGCCAGCATCTCCGGGGCAGGTCTCGAGCAGTACTTC.

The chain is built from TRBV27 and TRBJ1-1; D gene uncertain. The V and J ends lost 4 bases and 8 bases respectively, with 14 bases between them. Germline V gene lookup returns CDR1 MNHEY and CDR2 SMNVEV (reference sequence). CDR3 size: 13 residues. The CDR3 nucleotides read TGTGCCAGCAGTTGGTACCCCGAAAGGGAAGCTTTCTTT. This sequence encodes CASSWYPEREAFF.

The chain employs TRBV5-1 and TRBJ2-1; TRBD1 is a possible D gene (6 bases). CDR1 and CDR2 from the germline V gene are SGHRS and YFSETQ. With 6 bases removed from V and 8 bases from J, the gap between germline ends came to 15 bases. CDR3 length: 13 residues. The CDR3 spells CASTRGSEDEQFF. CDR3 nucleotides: TGCGCCAGCACCAGGGGCTCGGAGGATGAGCAGTTCTTC.

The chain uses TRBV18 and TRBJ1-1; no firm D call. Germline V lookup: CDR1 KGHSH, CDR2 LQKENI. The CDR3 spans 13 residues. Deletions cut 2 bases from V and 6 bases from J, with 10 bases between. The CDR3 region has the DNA TGTGCCAGCTCACCAGGGCGGGTGGCTGAAGCTTTCTTT. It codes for CASSPGRVAEAFF.

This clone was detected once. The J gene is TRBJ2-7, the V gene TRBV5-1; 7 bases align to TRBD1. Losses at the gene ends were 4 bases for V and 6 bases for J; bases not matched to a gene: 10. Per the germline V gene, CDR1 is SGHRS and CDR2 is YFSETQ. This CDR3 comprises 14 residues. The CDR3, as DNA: TGCGCCAGCAGCAATGGCGGCAGGGGGACCGAGCAGTACTTC. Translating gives CASSNGGRGTEQYF.